This T cell receptor beta chain was retrieved from a study of beta chain features in type 1 diabetes. Findings and limits, study-wide: Lower insertion and higher deletion counts appeared at VDJ junctions in type 1 diabetes patients. There was a moderate but significant shortening of TCRB CDR3s in all four CD4+ subsets of Type 1 diabetes patients.

In the case of this clone: Its antigen is unidentified.

V was clipped by 4 bases and J by 1 base, with 8 bases between them. The CDR3 is made up of 13 amino acids. Germline-derived CDR1 and CDR2 are SGHTA and FQGNSA. Each of the sorted populations had a purity greater than 95%. Isolated RNA was reverse transcribed in full, so expressed TCRB transcripts were sequenced. Profiled with immunoSEQ multiplex PCR; TCRdb holds only in-frame clones, not every one. The sample carries hundreds of thousands of clones, more than 12% recorded once. Sequencing was done on a sample of naive CD4+ T cells from blood. The TCR was taken from a man in his late teens or twenties with type 1 diabetes. The chain is built from TRBV7-2 and TRBJ2-7; no reliable D call. DNA for the CDR3: TGTGCCAGCAGCTCCTTAGGTTCCTACGAGCAGTACTTC. Translation: CASSSLGSYEQYF. The whole variable domain, filled in from reference TRBV7-2 and TRBJ2-7, reads GAGVSQSPSNKVTEKGKDVELRCDPISGHTALYWYRQSLGQGLEFLIYFQGNSAPDKSGLPSDRFSAERTGGSVSTLTIQRTQQEDSAVYLCASSSLGSYEQYFGPGTRLTVT.